This TCR beta chain derives from a study of blood T cell repertoires in COVID-19. Study information: Acute-phase and convalescent COVID-19 samples originated in the United States, Italy and Spain.

The CDR3 has 12 residues. Trimming cost V 1 base and J 14 bases, with 11 bases left between them. Germline V gene data show CDR1 as SGHAT and CDR2 as FQNNGV. TCRdb's copy holds only in-frame clones and misses some; the assay was immunoSEQ multiplex PCR. The sample has tens of thousands of clones; about 85% are singletons. This clone was observed a few times. The J gene is TRBJ1-4, the V gene TRBV11-2; unclear D gene. Sequencing was done on a sample of peripheral blood. The origin of this receptor is a man aged 55-75 years with active or convalescent COVID-19. The CDR3 coding sequence is TGTGCCAGCAGCTTAGTAGCGGAAACGCTGTTTTTT. Encoded protein: CASSLVAETLFF.